A selection of T cell receptor beta chains follows, all from one sample in a study of blood T cell repertoires in COVID-19. Repertoires were generated with immunoSEQ multiplex PCR, while TCRdb's copy carries only in-frame clones and drops some. The table has around 300,000 clones, approximately 89% seen once; the top ten hold approximately 2%. The sample taken for sequencing was PBMCs or T cells enriched from blood (not recorded which). These receptors were obtained from a woman in her sixties who had recovered from COVID-19. The CDR3 runs from the conserved cysteine through the conserved F or W. D genes are given only for firm matches. Only part of the rows carry a size: once, few, many, or a class if the clone is expanded.

CDR3 protein: CAGAPYNSPLHF; CDR3 DNA: TGTGCAGGGGCCCCCTATAATTCACCCCTCCACTTT; D gene: -; clone size: -; J gene: TRBJ1-6; V gene: TRBV2
CDR3 protein: CSVEDRGGSTGNTIYF; CDR3 DNA: TGCAGCGTTGAAGATAGGGGGGGCAGTACGGGAAACACCATATATTTT; D gene: -; clone size: -; J gene: TRBJ1-3; V gene: TRBV29-1
CDR3 protein: CASSIRSYEQFF; CDR3 DNA: TGTGCCAGTAGTATACGGAGTTATGAGCAGTTCTTC; D gene: -; clone size: -; J gene: TRBJ2-1; V gene: TRBV19
CDR3 protein: CASSPDRGAGAFF; CDR3 DNA: TGCGCCAGCAGCCCTGACAGGGGGGCCGGAGCTTTCTTT; D gene: TRBD1; clone size: -; J gene: TRBJ1-1; V gene: TRBV5-1
CDR3 protein: CASSSSRQGETIQYF; CDR3 DNA: TGTGCCAGCAGCTCGTCACGACAGGGGGAAACCATTCAGTACTTC; D gene: TRBD1; clone size: once; J gene: TRBJ2-4; V gene: TRBV3-1/TRBV3-2
CDR3 protein: CASSQDLASEETQYF; CDR3 DNA: TGTGCCAGCAGCCAAGATCTGGCTAGTGAGGAGACCCAGTACTTC; D gene: -; clone size: -; J gene: TRBJ2-5; V gene: TRBV4-2
CDR3 protein: CASSVTPGGRNIQYF; CDR3 DNA: TGTGCCAGCAGCGTCACTCCGGGGGGGAGAAACATTCAGTACTTC; D gene: TRBD2; clone size: -; J gene: TRBJ2-4; V gene: TRBV9
CDR3 protein: CASSPSLSYTQYF; CDR3 DNA: TGTGCCAGCTCACCCTCCCTATCCTATACGCAGTATTTT; D gene: -; clone size: -; J gene: TRBJ2-3; V gene: TRBV18
CDR3 protein: CASSQDASGKYNEQFF; CDR3 DNA: TGCGCCAGCAGCCAAGATGCTAGCGGGAAGTACAATGAGCAGTTCTTC; D gene: TRBD2; clone size: -; J gene: TRBJ2-1; V gene: TRBV4-1
CDR3 protein: CASSKNTGRYGYTF; CDR3 DNA: TGTGCCAGCAGTAAGAATACAGGGCGCTATGGCTACACCTTC; D gene: -; clone size: once; J gene: TRBJ1-2; V gene: TRBV13
CDR3 protein: CASGPRANYGYTF; CDR3 DNA: TGTGCCAGCGGCCCGAGGGCTAACTATGGCTACACCTTC; D gene: -; clone size: -; J gene: TRBJ1-2; V gene: TRBV6-5
CDR3 protein: CSASRPTGSDTEAFF; CDR3 DNA: TGCAGTGCTAGTAGGCCGACAGGGTCTGACACTGAAGCTTTCTTT; D gene: TRBD1; clone size: -; J gene: TRBJ1-1; V gene: TRBV20-1
CDR3 protein: CASSLTRSRGGVNSPLHF; CDR3 DNA: TGCGCCAGCAGCTTAACACGGTCGAGGGGAGGAGTGAATTCACCCCTCCACTTT; D gene: -; clone size: -; J gene: TRBJ1-6; V gene: TRBV5-1
CDR3 protein: CASGSFSGWGTGELFF; CDR3 DNA: TGTGCCAGCGGAAGCTTTAGCGGGTGGGGCACCGGGGAGCTGTTTTTT; D gene: TRBD2; clone size: -; J gene: TRBJ2-2; V gene: TRBV27
CDR3 protein: CASSPRLGSVYNEQFF; CDR3 DNA: TGTGCCAGCAGCCCTAGGTTGGGGAGTGTCTACAATGAGCAGTTCTTC; D gene: -; clone size: -; J gene: TRBJ2-1; V gene: TRBV5-8
CDR3 protein: CASSLDSTAHYGYTF; CDR3 DNA: TGTGCCAGCAGCTTAGATTCGACAGCGCACTATGGCTACACCTTC; D gene: -; clone size: -; J gene: TRBJ1-2; V gene: TRBV11-3
CDR3 protein: CSVPGVTGTYEQYF; CDR3 DNA: TGCAGCGTCCCCGGGGTAACAGGGACCTACGAGCAGTACTTC; D gene: -; clone size: -; J gene: TRBJ2-7; V gene: TRBV29-1
CDR3 protein: CASSTSRGAGANVLTF; CDR3 DNA: TGTGCCAGCAGCACTAGCCGGGGAGCTGGGGCCAACGTCCTGACTTTC; D gene: -; clone size: -; J gene: TRBJ2-6; V gene: TRBV7-9
CDR3 protein: CASSYQRTNTEAFF; CDR3 DNA: TGTGCCAGCAGTTACCAGAGGACTAACACTGAAGCTTTCTTT; D gene: -; clone size: -; J gene: TRBJ1-1; V gene: TRBV6-5
CDR3 protein: CATREEKLFF; CDR3 DNA: TGTGCCACCCGGGAGGAAAAACTGTTTTTT; D gene: -; clone size: -; J gene: TRBJ1-4; V gene: TRBV19
CDR3 protein: CASSLGQFNSPLHF; CDR3 DNA: TGTGCCAGCAGCCTGGGACAGTTTAATTCACCCCTCCACTTT; D gene: TRBD1; clone size: -; J gene: TRBJ1-6; V gene: TRBV7-8
CDR3 protein: CASGGGGSYNEQFF; CDR3 DNA: TGTGCCAGCGGTGGCGGGGGCTCCTACAATGAGCAGTTCTTC; D gene: TRBD2; clone size: -; J gene: TRBJ2-1; V gene: TRBV7-3
CDR3 protein: CSVERRREASTDTQYF; CDR3 DNA: TGCAGCGTTGAACGGCGTCGGGAAGCTAGCACAGATACGCAGTATTTT; D gene: -; clone size: -; J gene: TRBJ2-3; V gene: TRBV29-1
CDR3 protein: CASSPFQGANEQFF; CDR3 DNA: TGTGCTAGCAGCCCCTTTCAGGGGGCCAATGAGCAGTTCTTC; D gene: TRBD1; clone size: -; J gene: TRBJ2-1; V gene: TRBV7-7
CDR3 protein: CASRWDIPYEQYF; CDR3 DNA: TGCGCCAGCAGATGGGACATTCCCTACGAGCAGTACTTC; D gene: -; clone size: -; J gene: TRBJ2-7; V gene: TRBV5-1
CDR3 protein: CASSFPGQRGYNEQFF; CDR3 DNA: TGTGCCAGCAGCTTTCCCGGCCAGCGGGGGTACAATGAGCAGTTCTTC; D gene: TRBD2; clone size: once; J gene: TRBJ2-1; V gene: TRBV7-3
CDR3 protein: CASSQEGGSNQPQHF; CDR3 DNA: TGCGCCAGCAGCCAAGAGGGGGGTAGCAATCAGCCCCAGCATTTT; D gene: -; clone size: -; J gene: TRBJ1-5; V gene: TRBV4-1
CDR3 protein: CASSESWGLRVEKLFF; CDR3 DNA: TGCGCCAGCAGCGAGTCTTGGGGGCTCAGAGTTGAAAAACTGTTTTTT; D gene: -; clone size: -; J gene: TRBJ1-4; V gene: TRBV5-1
CDR3 protein: CASSPQALGNQPQHF; CDR3 DNA: TGTGCCAGCAGTCCTCAGGCTCTCGGCAATCAGCCCCAGCATTTT; D gene: -; clone size: -; J gene: TRBJ1-5; V gene: TRBV27
CDR3 protein: CASSPLELFNEQFF; CDR3 DNA: TGTGCCAGCAGTCCCCTAGAGTTATTCAATGAGCAGTTCTTC; D gene: -; clone size: -; J gene: TRBJ2-1; V gene: TRBV28
CDR3 protein: CASRIPTRRGGGYTF; CDR3 DNA: TGTGCCAGCAGAATTCCGACAAGGAGGGGCGGTGGCTACACCTTC; D gene: -; clone size: -; J gene: TRBJ1-2; V gene: TRBV6-5
CDR3 protein: CASSSMTGGEEKLFF; CDR3 DNA: TGTGCCAGTAGTAGCATGACAGGCGGAGAAGAAAAACTGTTTTTT; D gene: -; clone size: -; J gene: TRBJ1-4; V gene: TRBV19
CDR3 protein: CASSARTGSSSGNTIYF; CDR3 DNA: TGTGCCAGCAGCGCTAGGACAGGGTCGAGCTCTGGAAACACCATATATTTT; D gene: TRBD1; clone size: -; J gene: TRBJ1-3; V gene: TRBV2
CDR3 protein: CASSSYPTDRYEQYF; CDR3 DNA: TGTGCCAGCAGCTCCTACCCAACCGACAGGTACGAGCAGTACTTC; D gene: -; clone size: -; J gene: TRBJ2-7; V gene: TRBV27
CDR3 protein: CASRSQDMMGGYTF; CDR3 DNA: TGTGCCAGCAGGTCCCAAGACATGATGGGTGGCTACACCTTC; D gene: -; clone size: -; J gene: TRBJ1-2; V gene: TRBV2
CDR3 protein: CASSYSGQGTEAFF; CDR3 DNA: TGTGCCAGCAGTTACTCGGGACAGGGTACTGAAGCTTTCTTT; D gene: TRBD1; clone size: -; J gene: TRBJ1-1; V gene: TRBV6-6
CDR3 protein: CASSSQGNEQFF; CDR3 DNA: TGTGCCAGCAGCTCACAGGGTAATGAGCAGTTCTTC; D gene: -; clone size: -; J gene: TRBJ2-1; V gene: TRBV7-3
CDR3 protein: CASTNTGQNYEQYF; CDR3 DNA: TGTGCCAGCACTAATACGGGACAGAACTACGAGCAGTACTTC; D gene: TRBD1; clone size: -; J gene: TRBJ2-7; V gene: TRBV6-6
CDR3 protein: CSVTTSGGQETQYF; CDR3 DNA: TGCAGCGTGACGACTAGCGGGGGACAAGAGACCCAGTACTTC; D gene: TRBD2; clone size: -; J gene: TRBJ2-5; V gene: TRBV29-1
CDR3 protein: CASSTGTSGTDTQYF; CDR3 DNA: TGTGCCAGCAGTACCGGGACTAGCGGGACAGATACGCAGTATTTT; D gene: -; clone size: -; J gene: TRBJ2-3; V gene: TRBV21-1
CDR3 protein: CATSILGGGKGQPQHF; CDR3 DNA: TGTGCCACCAGCATTCTCGGCGGGGGGAAGGGGCAGCCCCAGCATTTT; D gene: -; clone size: -; J gene: TRBJ1-5; V gene: TRBV15
CDR3 protein: CASSLSRGLAAPGELFF; CDR3 DNA: TGTGCCAGCAGTTTATCGAGGGGACTAGCCGCTCCCGGGGAGCTGTTTTTT; D gene: TRBD2; clone size: -; J gene: TRBJ2-2; V gene: TRBV27
CDR3 protein: CASSSPTGAGTEAFF; CDR3 DNA: TGTGCCAGCAGTTCACCGACAGGGGCAGGGACTGAAGCTTTCTTT; D gene: TRBD1; clone size: -; J gene: TRBJ1-1; V gene: TRBV28
CDR3 protein: CASVTGGYGYTF; CDR3 DNA: TGTGCCAGTGTTACAGGGGGATATGGCTACACCTTC; D gene: TRBD1; clone size: -; J gene: TRBJ1-2; V gene: TRBV28
CDR3 protein: CASSVIVPSSYNEQFF; CDR3 DNA: TGTGCCAGCAGCGTTATTGTACCGAGCTCCTACAATGAGCAGTTCTTC; D gene: -; clone size: -; J gene: TRBJ2-1; V gene: TRBV9
CDR3 protein: CASSLRSTGDEQYF; CDR3 DNA: TGTGCCAGCAGTTTACGCTCTACAGGGGACGAGCAGTACTTC; D gene: TRBD1; clone size: -; J gene: TRBJ2-7; V gene: TRBV28
CDR3 protein: CASYAPPPNGYTF; CDR3 DNA: TGTGCCTCCTACGCCCCCCCGCCCAATGGCTACACCTTC; D gene: -; clone size: -; J gene: TRBJ1-2; V gene: TRBV7-9
CDR3 protein: CASSLVQNYEQYF; CDR3 DNA: TGTGCCAGCAGCTTAGTGCAGAACTACGAGCAGTACTTC; D gene: -; clone size: -; J gene: TRBJ2-7; V gene: TRBV7-9
CDR3 protein: CASSPYSSGRSHTQYF; CDR3 DNA: TGTGCCAGCAGCCCTTATTCTAGCGGGAGGTCTCATACGCAGTATTTT; D gene: TRBD2; clone size: few; J gene: TRBJ2-3; V gene: TRBV3-1/TRBV3-2
CDR3 protein: CSVGASATGELFF; CDR3 DNA: TGCAGCGTGGGGGCATCCGCCACCGGGGAGCTGTTTTTT; D gene: -; clone size: -; J gene: TRBJ2-2; V gene: TRBV29-1
CDR3 protein: CASSLSPGQGQETQYF; CDR3 DNA: TGCGCCAGCAGCTTGTCCCCGGGACAAGGCCAAGAGACCCAGTACTTC; D gene: -; clone size: -; J gene: TRBJ2-5; V gene: TRBV5-1
CDR3 protein: CASSRTGTNYGYTF; CDR3 DNA: TGTGCCAGTAGTCGGACAGGGACTAACTATGGCTACACCTTC; D gene: TRBD1; clone size: -; J gene: TRBJ1-2; V gene: TRBV19
CDR3 protein: CASSRGQINSPLHF; CDR3 DNA: TGTGCCAGCAGCCGGGGACAGATTAATTCACCCCTCCACTTT; D gene: TRBD1; clone size: -; J gene: TRBJ1-6; V gene: TRBV3-1/TRBV3-2
CDR3 protein: CASSIVGLGTVSSYEQYF; CDR3 DNA: TGTGCCAGTAGTATAGTCGGACTAGGCACTGTAAGCTCCTACGAGCAGTACTTC; D gene: TRBD2; clone size: -; J gene: TRBJ2-7; V gene: TRBV19
CDR3 protein: CASSELAEEYNEQFF; CDR3 DNA: TGCGCCAGCAGCGAACTAGCGGAGGAATACAATGAGCAGTTCTTC; D gene: TRBD2; clone size: -; J gene: TRBJ2-1; V gene: TRBV5-1